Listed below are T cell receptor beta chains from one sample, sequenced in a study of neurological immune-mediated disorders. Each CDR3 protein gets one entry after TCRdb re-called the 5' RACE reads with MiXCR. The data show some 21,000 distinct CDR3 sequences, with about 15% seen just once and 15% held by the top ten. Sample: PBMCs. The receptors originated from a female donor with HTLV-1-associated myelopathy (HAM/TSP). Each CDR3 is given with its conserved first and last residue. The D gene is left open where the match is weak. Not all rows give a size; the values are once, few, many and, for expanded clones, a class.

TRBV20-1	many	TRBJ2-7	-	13	CSAYRDGPYEQYF	TGCAGTGCTTACCGTGACGGGCCCTACGAGCAGTACTTC
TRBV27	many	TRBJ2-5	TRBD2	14	CASSLAGVWETQYF	TGTGCCAGCAGTTTAGCGGGAGTCTGGGAGACCCAGTACTTC
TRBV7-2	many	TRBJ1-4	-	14	CASSPKGGNEKLFF	TGTGCCAGCAGCCCCAAGGGGGGTAATGAAAAACTGTTTTTT
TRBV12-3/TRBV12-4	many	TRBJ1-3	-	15	CASSSLDNSGNTIYF	TGTGCCAGCAGTTCGTTGGACAACTCTGGAAACACCATATATTTT
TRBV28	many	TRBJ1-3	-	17	CASSLEEGRIFGNTIYF	TGTGCCAGCAGTTTAGAAGAGGGGAGAATTTTTGGAAACACCATATATTTT
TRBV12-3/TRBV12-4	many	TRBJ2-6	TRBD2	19	CASSSPALAALSGANVLTF	TGTGCCAGCAGTTCCCCTGCACTAGCGGCCTTATCTGGGGCCAACGTCCTGACTTTC
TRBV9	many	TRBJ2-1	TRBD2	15	CASSPSGGAGNEQFF	TGTGCCAGCAGCCCAAGCGGGGGGGCCGGCAATGAGCAGTTCTTC
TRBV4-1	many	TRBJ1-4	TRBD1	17	CASSQDLAGGNNEKLFF	TGCGCCAGCAGCCAAGATCTCGCAGGGGGGAATAATGAAAAACTGTTTTTT
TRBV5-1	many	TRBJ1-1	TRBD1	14	CASSLQGANTEAFF	TGCGCCAGCAGCTTGCAGGGGGCGAACACTGAAGCTTTCTTT
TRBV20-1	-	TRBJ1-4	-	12	CSAMTMDEKLFF	TGCAGTGCTATGACTATGGATGAAAAACTGTTTTTT
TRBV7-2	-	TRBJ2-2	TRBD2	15	CASSNRDGGTGELFF	TGTGCCAGCAGCAACCGGGACGGGGGGACCGGGGAGCTGTTTTTT